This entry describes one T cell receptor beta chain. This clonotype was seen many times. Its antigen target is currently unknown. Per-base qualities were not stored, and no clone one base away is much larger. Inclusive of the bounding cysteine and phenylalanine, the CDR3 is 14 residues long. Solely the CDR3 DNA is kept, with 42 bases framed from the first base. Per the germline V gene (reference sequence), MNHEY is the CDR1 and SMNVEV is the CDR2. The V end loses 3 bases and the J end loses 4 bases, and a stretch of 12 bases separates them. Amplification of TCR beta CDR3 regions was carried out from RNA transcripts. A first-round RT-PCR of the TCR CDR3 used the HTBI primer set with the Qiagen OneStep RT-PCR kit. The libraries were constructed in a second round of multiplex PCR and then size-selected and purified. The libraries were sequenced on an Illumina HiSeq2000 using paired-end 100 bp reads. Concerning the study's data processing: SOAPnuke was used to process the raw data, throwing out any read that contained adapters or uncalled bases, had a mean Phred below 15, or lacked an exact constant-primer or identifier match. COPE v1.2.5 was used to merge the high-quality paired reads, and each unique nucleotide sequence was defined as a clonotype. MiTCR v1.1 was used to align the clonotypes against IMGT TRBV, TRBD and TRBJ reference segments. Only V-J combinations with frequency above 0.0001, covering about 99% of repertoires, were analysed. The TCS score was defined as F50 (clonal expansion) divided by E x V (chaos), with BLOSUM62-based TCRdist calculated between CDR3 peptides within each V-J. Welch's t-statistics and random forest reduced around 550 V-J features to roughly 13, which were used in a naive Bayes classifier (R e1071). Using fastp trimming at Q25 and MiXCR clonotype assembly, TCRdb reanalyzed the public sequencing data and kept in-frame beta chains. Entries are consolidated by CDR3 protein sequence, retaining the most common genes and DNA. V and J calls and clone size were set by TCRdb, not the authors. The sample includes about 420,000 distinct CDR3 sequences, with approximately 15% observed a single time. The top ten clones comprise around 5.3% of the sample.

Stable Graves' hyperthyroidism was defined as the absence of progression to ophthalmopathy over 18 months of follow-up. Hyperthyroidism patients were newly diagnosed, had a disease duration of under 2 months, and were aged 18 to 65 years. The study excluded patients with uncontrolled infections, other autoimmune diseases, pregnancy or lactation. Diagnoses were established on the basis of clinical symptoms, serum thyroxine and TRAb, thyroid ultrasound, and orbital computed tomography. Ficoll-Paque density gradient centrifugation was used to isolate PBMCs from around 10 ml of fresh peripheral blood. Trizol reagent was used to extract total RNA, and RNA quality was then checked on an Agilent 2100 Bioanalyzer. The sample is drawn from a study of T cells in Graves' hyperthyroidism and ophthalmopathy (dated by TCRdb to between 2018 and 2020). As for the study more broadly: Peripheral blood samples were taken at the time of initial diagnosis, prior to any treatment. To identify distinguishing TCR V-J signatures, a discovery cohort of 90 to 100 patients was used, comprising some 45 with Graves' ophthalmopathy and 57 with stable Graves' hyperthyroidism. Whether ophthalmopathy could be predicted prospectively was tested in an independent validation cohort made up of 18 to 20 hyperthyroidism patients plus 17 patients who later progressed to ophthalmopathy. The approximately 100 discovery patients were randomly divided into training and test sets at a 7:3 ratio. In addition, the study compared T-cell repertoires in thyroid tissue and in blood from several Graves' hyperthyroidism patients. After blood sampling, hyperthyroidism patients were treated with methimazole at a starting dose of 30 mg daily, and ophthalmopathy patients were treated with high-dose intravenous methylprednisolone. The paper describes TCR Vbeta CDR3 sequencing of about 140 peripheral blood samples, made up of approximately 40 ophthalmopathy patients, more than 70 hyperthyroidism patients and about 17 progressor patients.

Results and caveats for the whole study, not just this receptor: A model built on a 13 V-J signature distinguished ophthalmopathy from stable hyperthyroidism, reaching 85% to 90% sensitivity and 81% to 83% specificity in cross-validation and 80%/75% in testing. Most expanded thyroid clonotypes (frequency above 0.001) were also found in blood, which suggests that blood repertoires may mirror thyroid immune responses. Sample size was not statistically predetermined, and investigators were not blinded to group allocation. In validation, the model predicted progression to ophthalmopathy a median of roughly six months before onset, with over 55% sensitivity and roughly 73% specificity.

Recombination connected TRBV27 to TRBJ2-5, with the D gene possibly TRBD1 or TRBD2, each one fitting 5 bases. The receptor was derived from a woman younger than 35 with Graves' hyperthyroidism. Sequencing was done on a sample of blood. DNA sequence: TGTGCCAGCAGTTTGGCGGGTAGGGGAGAGACCCAGTACTTC. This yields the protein CASSLAGRGETQYF.